Each of the 11 T cell receptor beta chains below was sequenced from the same sample in a study of blood T cell repertoires in COVID-19 (dated by TCRdb to the early 2020s). Libraries came from the immunoSEQ multiplex PCR assay. As stored in TCRdb, this immuneACCESS dataset retains in-frame rearrangements with V and J assigned. A fraction of the clones does not appear; measured against another copy, unresolved V genes explain less than half of the discrepancy, and the remainder lacks a known reason. A total of 200,000 to 250,000 clones appear in this sample, 80% of them only once. The biggest ten clones account for 4.5% to 7% of the sample. The sample was peripheral blood. Receptors originate from a woman in her seventies with acute or convalescent COVID-19.

The chain carries TRBV29-1 and TRBJ2-7, with D perhaps matching TRBD1 (5 bases). Deletions cut 3 bases from V and 3 bases from J, with 12 bases between. The CDR3 is made up of 13 amino acids. CDR1 and CDR2 from the germline V gene are SQVTM and ANQGSEA. The chain's CDR3 is CSVEAGSNYEQYF. The CDR3 DNA is TGCAGCGTTGAGGCAGGGTCCAACTACGAGCAGTACTTC.

The chain recombines TRBV11-1 with TRBJ1-2; D may be TRBD1 (6 bases). Germline V gene lookup returns CDR1 SGHAT and CDR2 FQDESV (reference sequence). The CDR3 has 14 amino acids. Trimming pared 5 bases from V and 1 base from J, leaving 11 bases between. The CDR3 nucleotides read TGTGCCAGCAGCCTCGGACAGCTTAACTATGGCTACACCTTC. Translated: CASSLGQLNYGYTF.

The chain uses TRBV5-1 and TRBJ2-5; weak D call: TRBD2 (6 bases). Germline V gene data show CDR1 as SGHRS and CDR2 as YFSETQ. The germline V and J ends were trimmed by 6 bases and 2 bases, with 17 bases remaining between them. This CDR3 has 15 amino acids. DNA of the CDR3: TGCGCCAGCATACTCTCGGGAGCCACACAAGAGACCCAGTACTTC. Translation: CASILSGATQETQYF.

This chain joins TRBV12-3 or TRBV12-4 and TRBJ1-5; unclear D gene. CDR3 length equals 13 residues. Trimming stripped 3 bases from V and 7 bases from J, with 10 bases between. In nucleotides, the CDR3 is TGTGCCAGCAGTTTCGGGGAGAACCAGCCCCAGCATTTT. Amino acids: CASSFGENQPQHF.

This chain joins TRBV13 and TRBJ2-3; 7 bases match TRBD2. This CDR3 comprises 14 residues. The germline V gene has CDR1 PRHDT and CDR2 FYEKMQ (reference sequence). The junction had 6 bases not matched to a gene; V was cut back by 4 bases and J by 5 bases. The CDR3 DNA reads as TGTGCCAGCAGCTCACCAGCGGGAAGAGATACGCAGTATTTT. It is translated as CASSSPAGRDTQYF. Complete variable domain (other parts from reference TRBV13 and TRBJ2-3): AAGVIQSPRHLIKEKRETATLKCYPIPRHDTVYWYQQGPGQDPQFLISFYEKMQSDKGSIPDRFSAQQFSDYHSELNMSSLELGDSALYFCASSSPAGRDTQYFGPGTRLTVL.

The V and J genes are TRBV3-1 (or the pseudogene TRBV3-2) and TRBJ2-3; the match to TRBD2 covers 9 bases. With 2 bases clipped from V and 4 bases from J, the junction kept 4 bases outside the gene matches. The CDR3 runs to 15 residues. Germline V gene sequence: CDR1 LGHDT, CDR2 YNNKEL (reference sequence). CDR3 nucleotide sequence: TGTGCCAGCAGCCAACTAGCGGGAAGGGCAGATACGCAGTATTTT. The encoded protein is CASSQLAGRADTQYF.

V gene TRBV27 combines with J gene TRBJ2-1; D unclear. Per the germline V gene, CDR1 is MNHEY and CDR2 is SMNVEV (reference sequence). This CDR3 has 14 amino acids. With 2 bases removed from V and 6 bases from J, the gap between germline ends came to 11 bases. The CDR3 loop reads CASSLAHLINEQFF. CDR3 sequence (DNA): TGTGCCAGCAGTTTAGCGCATCTGATCAATGAGCAGTTCTTC.

The chain recombines TRBV7-8 with TRBJ2-5; D is unresolved. Germline V gene lookup returns CDR1 SGHVS and CDR2 FQNEAQ. Trimming cost V 1 base and J 7 bases, with 4 bases left between them. CDR3 length: 11 amino acids. The CDR3 loop is CASSLGVTQYF. Written as DNA, the CDR3 is TGTGCCAGCAGCTTAGGCGTGACCCAGTACTTC.

This chain uses TRBV4-1 with TRBJ1-5, with D possibly being TRBD1 (6 bases). CDR3 length: 15 residues. Trimming shortened V by 5 bases and J by 3 bases, and 14 bases separated the two germline ends. Germline V gene lookup returns CDR1 MGHRA and CDR2 YSYEKL. The CDR3 DNA sequence: TGCGCCAGCAGCGATAAAAGACAGGTCAATCAGCCCCAGCATTTT. This sequence encodes CASSDKRQVNQPQHF.

V gene TRBV11-3 combines with J gene TRBJ2-2, with 8 bases fitting TRBD2. The ends lost 5 bases at V and 3 bases at J; junction bases unmatched: 14. The CDR3 is 18 residues long. Per the germline V gene, CDR1 is SGHNT and CDR2 is YENEEA. CDR3 region: CASSPDGREASYTGELFF. The CDR3 DNA follows: TGTGCCAGCAGCCCAGACGGGCGGGAGGCATCTTACACCGGGGAGCTGTTTTTT.

This clone occurred once. The gene calls are TRBV27 and TRBJ1-1, with D unresolved. The germline V gene encodes CDR1 MNHEY and CDR2 SMNVEV (reference sequence). Deletions cut 8 bases from V and 1 base from J, with 8 bases between. The CDR3 is made up of 12 amino acids. The chain's CDR3 is CASGRRNTEAFF. The CDR3 nucleotides are TGTGCCAGCGGTAGAAGGAACACTGAAGCTTTCTTT.